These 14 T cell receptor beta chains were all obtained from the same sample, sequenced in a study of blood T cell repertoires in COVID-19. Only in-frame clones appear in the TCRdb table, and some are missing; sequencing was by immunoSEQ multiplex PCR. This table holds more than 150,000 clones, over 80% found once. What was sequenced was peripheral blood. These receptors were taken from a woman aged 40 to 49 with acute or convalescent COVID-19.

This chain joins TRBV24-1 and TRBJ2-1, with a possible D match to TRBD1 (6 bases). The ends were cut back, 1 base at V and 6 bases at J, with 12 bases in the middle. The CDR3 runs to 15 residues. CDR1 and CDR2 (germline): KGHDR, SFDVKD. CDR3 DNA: TGTGCCACCAGTGATTTTTCGGCAGGGGTCAATGAGCAGTTCTTC. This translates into CATSDFSAGVNEQFF.

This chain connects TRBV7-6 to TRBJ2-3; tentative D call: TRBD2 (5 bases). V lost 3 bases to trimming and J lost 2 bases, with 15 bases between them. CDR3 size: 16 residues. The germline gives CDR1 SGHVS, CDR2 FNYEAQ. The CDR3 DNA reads TGTGCCAGCAGCTTGGGAGCGGAGTGGGTCACAGATACGCAGTATTTT. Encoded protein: CASSLGAEWVTDTQYF. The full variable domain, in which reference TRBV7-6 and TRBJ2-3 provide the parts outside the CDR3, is GAGVSQSPRYKVTKRGQDVALRCDPISGHVSLYWYRQALGQGPEFLTYFNYEAQQDKSGLPNDRFSAERPEGSISTLTIQRTEQRDSAMYRCASSLGAEWVTDTQYFGPGTRLTVL.

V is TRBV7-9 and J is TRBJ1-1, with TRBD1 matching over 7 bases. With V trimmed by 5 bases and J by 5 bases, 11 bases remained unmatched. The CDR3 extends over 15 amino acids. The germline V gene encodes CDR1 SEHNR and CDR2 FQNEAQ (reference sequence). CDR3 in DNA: TGTGCCAGCAGCAAGAGGGACAGATTGGAGACTGAAGCTTTCTTT. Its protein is CASSKRDRLETEAFF. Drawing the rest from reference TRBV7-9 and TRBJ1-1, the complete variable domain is DTGVSQNPRHKITKRGQNVTFRCDPISEHNRLYWYRQTLGQGPEFLTYFQNEAQLEKSRLLSDRFSAERPKGSFSTLEIQRTEQGDSAMYLCASSKRDRLETEAFFGQGTRLTVV.

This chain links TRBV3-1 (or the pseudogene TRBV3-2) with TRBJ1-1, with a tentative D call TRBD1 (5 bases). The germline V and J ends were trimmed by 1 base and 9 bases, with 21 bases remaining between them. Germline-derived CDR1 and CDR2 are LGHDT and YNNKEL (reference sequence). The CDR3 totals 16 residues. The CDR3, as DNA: TGTGCCAGCAGCCAAGCTGGGTTGGGGACGCGGGGTAAAGCTTTCTTT. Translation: CASSQAGLGTRGKAFF.

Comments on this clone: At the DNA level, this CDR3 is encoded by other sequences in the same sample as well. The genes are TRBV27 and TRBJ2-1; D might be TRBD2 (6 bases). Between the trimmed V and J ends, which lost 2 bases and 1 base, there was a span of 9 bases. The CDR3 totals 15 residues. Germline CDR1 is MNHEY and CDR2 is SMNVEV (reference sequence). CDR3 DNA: TGTGCCAGCAGTTTACTTGCGGGATCCTACAATGAGCAGTTCTTC. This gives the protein CASSLLAGSYNEQFF.

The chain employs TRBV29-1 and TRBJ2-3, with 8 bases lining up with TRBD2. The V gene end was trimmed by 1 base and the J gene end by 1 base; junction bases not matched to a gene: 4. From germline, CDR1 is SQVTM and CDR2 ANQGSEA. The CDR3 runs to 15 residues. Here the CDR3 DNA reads TGCAGCGTTGAAGTTGCGGGGGGCGGCACAGATACGCAGTATTTT. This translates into CSVEVAGGGTDTQYF.

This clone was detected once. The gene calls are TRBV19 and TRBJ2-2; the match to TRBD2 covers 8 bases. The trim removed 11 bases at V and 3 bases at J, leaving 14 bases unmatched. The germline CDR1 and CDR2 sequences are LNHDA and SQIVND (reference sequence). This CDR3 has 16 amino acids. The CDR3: CASAPLRGGHTGELFF. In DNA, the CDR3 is TGTGCCTCCGCGCCCCTACGGGGGGGCCACACCGGGGAGCTGTTTTTT.

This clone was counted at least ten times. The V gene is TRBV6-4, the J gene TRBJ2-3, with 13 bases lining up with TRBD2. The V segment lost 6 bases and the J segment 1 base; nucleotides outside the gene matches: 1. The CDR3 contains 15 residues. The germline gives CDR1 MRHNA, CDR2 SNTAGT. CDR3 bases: TGTGCCAGCAGAGGACTAGCGGGGGGCACAGATACGCAGTATTTT. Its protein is CASRGLAGGTDTQYF.

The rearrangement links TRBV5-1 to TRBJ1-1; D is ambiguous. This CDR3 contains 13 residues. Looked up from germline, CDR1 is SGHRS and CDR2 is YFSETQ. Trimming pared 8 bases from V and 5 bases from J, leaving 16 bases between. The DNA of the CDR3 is TGCGCCAGTTCGCGGCGGGAGGTGACTGAAGCTTTCTTT. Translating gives CASSRREVTEAFF.

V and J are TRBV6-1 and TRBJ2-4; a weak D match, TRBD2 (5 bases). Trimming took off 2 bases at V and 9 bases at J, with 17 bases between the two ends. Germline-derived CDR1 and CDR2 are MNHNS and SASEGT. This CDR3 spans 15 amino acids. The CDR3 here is CASSEYGGESGIQYF. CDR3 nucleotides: TGTGCCAGCAGTGAATATGGAGGCGAATCGGGCATTCAGTACTTC.

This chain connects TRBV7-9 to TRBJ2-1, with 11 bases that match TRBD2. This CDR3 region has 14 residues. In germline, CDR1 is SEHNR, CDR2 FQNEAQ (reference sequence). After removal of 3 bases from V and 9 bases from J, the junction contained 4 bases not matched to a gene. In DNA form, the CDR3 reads TGTGCCAGCAGCTTTGGAACTAGCGGGGGTGAGCAGTTCTTC. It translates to CASSFGTSGGEQFF. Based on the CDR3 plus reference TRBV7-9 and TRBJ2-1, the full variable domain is DTGVSQNPRHKITKRGQNVTFRCDPISEHNRLYWYRQTLGQGPEFLTYFQNEAQLEKSRLLSDRFSAERPKGSFSTLEIQRTEQGDSAMYLCASSFGTSGGEQFFGPGTRLTVL.

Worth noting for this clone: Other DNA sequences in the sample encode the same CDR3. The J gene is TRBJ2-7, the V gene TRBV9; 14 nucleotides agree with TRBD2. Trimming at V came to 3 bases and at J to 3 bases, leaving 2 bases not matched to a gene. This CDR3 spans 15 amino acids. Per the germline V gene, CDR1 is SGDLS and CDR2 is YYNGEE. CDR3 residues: CASSAGLAGDYEQYF. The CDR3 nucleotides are TGTGCCAGCAGCGCGGGACTAGCGGGGGACTACGAGCAGTACTTC.

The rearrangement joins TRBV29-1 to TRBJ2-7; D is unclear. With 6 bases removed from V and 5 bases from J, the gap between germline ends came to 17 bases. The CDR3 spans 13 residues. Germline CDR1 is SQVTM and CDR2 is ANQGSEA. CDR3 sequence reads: CSVSVQASDEQYF. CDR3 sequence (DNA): TGCAGCGTCTCCGTCCAGGCCTCGGACGAGCAGTACTTC.

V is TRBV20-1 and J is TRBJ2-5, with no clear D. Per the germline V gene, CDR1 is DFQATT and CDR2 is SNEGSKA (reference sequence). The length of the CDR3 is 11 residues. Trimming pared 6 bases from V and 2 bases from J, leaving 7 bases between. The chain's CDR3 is CSAHHQETQYF. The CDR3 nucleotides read TGCAGTGCACACCATCAAGAGACCCAGTACTTC.